The source of this TCR beta chain is a study of blood T cell repertoires in COVID-19. V lost 6 bases, J lost 4 bases, and 7 bases lay in between. CDR3 length equals 11 residues. Germline V gives CDR1 SQVTM, CDR2 ANQGSEA. Only in-frame clones appear in the TCRdb table, and some are missing; sequencing was by immunoSEQ multiplex PCR. The sample lists approximately 390,000 clones, approximately 88% occurring once. Participant ages covered about 18 to 95 years across approximately 25 US areas. Membership in each cohort depended on participant-reported clinical history. This clonotype was obtained from a woman in her 40s with acute COVID-19. The sample comprised PBMCs or T cells enriched from blood (not recorded which). V usage is TRBV29-1 and J usage is TRBJ1-5, with D perhaps TRBD1 (5 bases). The CDR3 loop reads CSVAGNQPQHF. The CDR3, as DNA: TGCAGCGTCGCAGGGAATCAGCCCCAGCATTTT.